This T cell receptor beta chain was retrieved from a study of early T cells in non-severe SARS-CoV-2 infection. The CDR3 covers 17 residues. V lost 8 bases to trimming and J lost 0 bases; unmatched junction nucleotides: 14. This clonotype was recorded at least ten times. TCRdb re-derived calls from the 5' RACE reads in MiXCR, one entry per CDR3 protein. The sample lists about 58,000 distinct CDR3 sequences; 9.5% to 15% were seen once. Material: whole blood. This clonotype originated in an adult who was a healthcare worker with PCR-confirmed SARS-CoV-2 infection or an uninfected control (not recorded which). The chain carries TRBV12-3 or TRBV12-4 and TRBJ1-1; 8 bases map to TRBD1. The CDR3 sequence: CASVSTGTGFMNTEAFF. In nucleotides, the CDR3 is TGTGCCAGCGTAAGCACCGGGACAGGTTTCATGAACACTGAAGCTTTCTTT.